The 10 T cell receptor beta chains in this list originate from one sample, sequenced in a study of neurological immune-mediated disorders. Using its own MiXCR run on the 5' RACE reads, TCRdb lists one record per CDR3 protein. Here the sample spans approximately 18,000 distinct CDR3 sequences, around 3.4% being singletons. The sequenced sample consisted of CD8+ T cells from blood. These TCRs come from a woman aged 40 to 50 in good health.

This clonotype was counted ten times or more. The chain recombines TRBV7-2 with TRBJ2-1, with a weak D call TRBD2 (5 bases). This CDR3 has 12 amino acids. Germline CDR1 is SGHTA and CDR2 is FQGNSA. Trimming left V 1 base short and J 9 bases short, with 7 bases between. The CDR3 DNA is TGTGCCAGCAGCTTAGGTAGCGTTGAGCAGTTCTTC. The encoded protein is CASSLGSVEQFF.

CDR3 coding DNA: TGCAGCGTTGTGGGGACTAGCGGGAGGTCAGATACGCAGTATTTT. As protein: CSVVGTSGRSDTQYF. The chain links TRBV29-1 to TRBJ2-3, with TRBD2 identical over 15 bases. The CDR3 totals 15 residues. From germline, CDR1 is SQVTM and CDR2 ANQGSEA. Germline trimming cut 4 bases from V and 4 bases from J; bases unmatched to any gene: 3.

This clonotype was seen a handful of times. The chain couples TRBV7-2 to TRBJ2-6; weak D call: TRBD1 (5 bases). V lost 0 bases, J lost 2 bases, and 11 bases lay in between. CDR3 length equals 17 residues. Germline V gene data show CDR1 as SGHTA and CDR2 as FQGNSA. This CDR3 is CASSLARQGTGANVLTF. The CDR3 DNA reads as TGTGCCAGCAGCTTAGCGCGTCAGGGCACTGGGGCCAACGTCCTGACTTTC.

This clonotype was recorded many times. The V call is TRBV6-2 or TRBV6-3, the J call TRBJ2-1, with 8 bases fitting TRBD2. The CDR3 runs 16 residues. The germline V gene has CDR1 MNHEY and CDR2 SVGEGT. V shed 0 bases, J shed 7 bases, and the junction held 8 bases outside the gene matches. CDR3 sequence reads: CASSYSPSGSSNEQFF. For the CDR3, the DNA is TGTGCCAGCAGTTACTCTCCCAGCGGGAGCTCGAATGAGCAGTTCTTC.

This clonotype was observed many times. This sequence joins TRBV27 and TRBJ2-7; D possibly corresponds to TRBD2 (5 bases). Deletions cut 5 bases from V and 3 bases from J, with 14 bases between. Germline loops: CDR1 MNHEY, CDR2 SMNVEV (reference sequence). The CDR3 is made up of 14 amino acids. DNA of the CDR3: TGTGCCAGCAGTGAGAGGAGAGGGAGCTACGAGCAGTACTTC. The encoded protein is CASSERRGSYEQYF.

This clonotype came up many times. The chain is built from TRBV5-1 and TRBJ2-2; D is unresolved. CDR3 length: 12 amino acids. The V and J ends lost 4 bases and 1 base respectively, with 2 bases between them. CDR1 is SGHRS and CDR2 is YFSETQ in the germline V gene. DNA of the CDR3: TGCGCCAGCAGCCTGAACACCGGGGAGCTGTTTTTT. It translates to CASSLNTGELFF.

Many counts were recorded for this clonotype. The V and J genes are TRBV4-3 and TRBJ2-7; maybe TRBD1 (5 bases). Trimming pared 1 base from V and 1 base from J, leaving 8 bases between. The CDR3 is made up of 14 amino acids. Germline V lookup: CDR1 LGHNA, CDR2 YSLEER. The CDR3 DNA follows: TGCGCCAGCAGCCAAGTTGGGGCGTCCTACGAGCAGTACTTC. Its protein is CASSQVGASYEQYF.

The chain recombines TRBV2 with TRBJ2-5, with D tentatively TRBD1 (5 bases). Trimming cost V 7 bases and J 1 base, with 13 bases left between them. Per the germline V gene, CDR1 is SNHLY and CDR2 is FYNNEI. CDR3 length: 14 residues. As DNA, the CDR3 is TGTGCCAGCAAGGTAGGGGCGTTCCAAGAGACCCAGTACTTC. Residues: CASKVGAFQETQYF.

This clonotype was seen repeatedly, ten times or more. The chain joins TRBV7-6 to TRBJ1-4; D unresolved. CDR1 is SGHVS, CDR2 FNYEAQ, per germline. Trimming took off 8 bases at V and 7 bases at J, with 8 bases between the two ends. The CDR3 loop spans 11 amino acids. The CDR3 loop is CASGAGEKLFF. The CDR3 DNA reads as TGTGCCAGCGGCGCAGGTGAAAAACTGTTTTTT. The variable domain in full, completed from reference TRBV7-6 and TRBJ1-4, reads GAGVSQSPRYKVTKRGQDVALRCDPISGHVSLYWYRQALGQGPEFLTYFNYEAQQDKSGLPNDRFSAERPEGSISTLTIQRTEQRDSAMYRCASGAGEKLFFGSGTQLSVL.

The sample holds many counts of this clonotype. V and J are TRBV29-1 and TRBJ1-2; tentative D call: TRBD1 (5 bases). The CDR3 length is 18 residues. Germline V CDR1 and CDR2: SQVTM, ANQGSEA. Trimming removed 0 bases at V and 5 bases at J, with 25 bases between. In DNA, the CDR3 is TGCAGCGTTGAAGATCCCACTAGACCGACAGTCGGGCTTTATGGCTACACCTTC. Translated: CSVEDPTRPTVGLYGYTF.